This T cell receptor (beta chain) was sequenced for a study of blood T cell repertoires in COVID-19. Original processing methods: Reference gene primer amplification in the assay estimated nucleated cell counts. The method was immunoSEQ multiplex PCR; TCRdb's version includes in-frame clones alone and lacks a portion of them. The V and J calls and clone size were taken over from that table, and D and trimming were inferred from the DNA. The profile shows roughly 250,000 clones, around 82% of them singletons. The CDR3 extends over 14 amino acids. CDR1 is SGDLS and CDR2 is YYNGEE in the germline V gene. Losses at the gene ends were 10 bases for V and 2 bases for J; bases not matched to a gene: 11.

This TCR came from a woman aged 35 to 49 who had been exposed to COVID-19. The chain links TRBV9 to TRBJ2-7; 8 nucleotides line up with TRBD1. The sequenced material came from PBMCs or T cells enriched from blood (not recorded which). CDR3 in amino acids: CARFWGQVTYEQYF. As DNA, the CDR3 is TGTGCCCGGTTTTGGGGACAGGTGACCTACGAGCAGTACTTC. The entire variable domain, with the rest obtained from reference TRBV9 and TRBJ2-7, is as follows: DSGVTQTPKHLITATGQRVTLRCSPRSGDLSVYWYQQSLDQGLQFLIQYYNGEERAKGNILERFSAQQFPDLHSELNLSSLELGDSALYFCARFWGQVTYEQYFGPGTRLTVT.